The text below deals with one T cell receptor (beta chain). This CDR3 has 14 amino acids. Trimming cost V 3 bases and J 2 bases, with 8 bases left between them. Germline V gene lookup returns CDR1 GTSNPN and CDR2 SVGIG (reference sequence). These data belong to a study of shared clonotypes between healthy human individuals. Splitting the CD4+ cells yielded a CD45RA+ naive subset and a CD45RA-negative memory subset. Some clones are missing from TCRdb's copy, which holds only in-frame ones; the method was immunoSEQ multiplex PCR. The repertoire includes approximately 2.4 million clones, around 95% of them detected once, and roughly 0.13% sits in the top ten.

The rearrangement joins TRBV30 to TRBJ1-6; D uncertain. The origin of this receptor is a man between 18 and 35 years old in good health. Source material: naive CD4+ T cells sorted from blood. Noted subset: CD45RA+ positively selected. The CDR3 bases are TGTGCCTGGAGCGCCGGGCCCTATAATTCACCCCTCCACTTT. It is translated as CAWSAGPYNSPLHF.